The T cell receptor beta chain described here comes from a study of brain metastases from non-small cell lung cancer. TCRdb's copy holds only in-frame clones and misses some; the assay was immunoSEQ multiplex PCR. The table shows over 12,000 clones, with about four fifths occurring only once. This CDR3 has 14 residues. The V end was cut by 2 bases, the J end by 5 bases, with 13 bases between. Germline-derived CDR1 and CDR2 are ENHRY and SYGVKD. This clone was recorded only once. Its antigen is not identified. Overall study findings and caveats: T-cell infiltration was lower in brain metastases than primaries (P < 0.001). Expanded T-cell clones appeared in 60% to 80% of brain metastases over primaries. TCR repertoires overlapped largely between brain metastases and matched primaries.

This sequence joins TRBV10-3 and TRBJ2-7; D unclear. The receptor was derived from a donor over 35 with non-small cell lung cancer. Sequencing input: primary lung tumor tissue. CDR3 coding DNA: TGTGCCATCAGTGAGACCGGCCCTAATGACGAGCAGTACGTC. Its translation is CAISETGPNDEQYV.